This T cell receptor (beta chain) was identified in a study of blood T cell repertoires in COVID-19. Assay used: immunoSEQ multiplex PCR; TCRdb lists only in-frame clones, some missing. The table lists roughly 250,000 clones, 85% to 95% of them singletons. The J segment lost 0 bases and the V segment lost 3 bases, leaving 4 bases of the junction unmatched. Germline lookup yields CDR1 LNHDA and CDR2 SQIVND (reference sequence). There are 16 residues in the CDR3. This clone was seen once. V and J are TRBV19 and TRBJ2-4, with 8 positions matching TRBD2. The TCR originated in a woman aged 18-29 years who had recovered from COVID-19. The specimen was PBMCs or T cells enriched from blood (not recorded which). CDR3 amino acids: CASSIRGGIAKNIQYF. DNA of the CDR3: TGTGCCAGTAGTATCCGGGGGGGGATAGCCAAAAACATTCAGTACTTC.